This is a list of T cell receptor beta chains from one sample in a study of blood T cell repertoires in COVID-19. Only in-frame clones appear in the TCRdb table, and some are missing; sequencing was by immunoSEQ multiplex PCR. Of fewer than 60,000 clones listed, 80% to 90% are singletons. Input material: peripheral blood. The origin of the receptors is a man between 45 and 60 years old with acute or convalescent COVID-19. Each CDR3 is given with its conserved first and last residue. A D gene is named only where the DNA matches it firmly. Size is omitted from some rows. Given values are once, few, many or a class for expanded clones.

v_call	d_call	clone_size	j_call	cdr3_aa	cdr3_nt
TRBV7-9	TRBD1	NA	TRBJ2-7	CASSYSGGTGGYEQYF	TGTGCCAGCAGCTACTCGGGCGGGACAGGGGGCTACGAGCAGTACTTC
TRBV30	NA	NA	TRBJ1-4	CAWTSETVNEKLFF	TGTGCCTGGACCTCCGAGACAGTGAATGAAAAACTGTTTTTT
TRBV27	NA	NA	TRBJ1-5	CASSLSGLTPQHF	TGTGCCAGCAGTTTATCGGGCCTGACCCCCCAGCATTTT
TRBV5-6	TRBD1	NA	TRBJ1-2	CASSLSAGTGGVSGYTF	TGTGCCAGCAGCTTGAGTGCAGGGACAGGGGGAGTCAGTGGCTACACCTTC
TRBV9	NA	NA	TRBJ1-1	CASSVGGGRTEAFF	TGTGCCAGCAGCGTAGGGGGAGGGCGGACTGAAGCTTTCTTT
TRBV29-1	TRBD2	NA	TRBJ2-5	CSVEAGGEETQYF	TGCAGCGTTGAGGCGGGGGGGGAAGAGACCCAGTACTTC
TRBV10-3	NA	NA	TRBJ2-4	CAISDPLRQGPTPGGVQYF	TGTGCCATCAGTGACCCTCTCCGACAGGGCCCCACTCCCGGGGGGGTTCAGTACTTC
TRBV7-3	TRBD2	NA	TRBJ2-3	CASSPQPLAGNTDTQYF	TGTGCCAGCAGCCCGCAACCCCTAGCGGGGAACACAGATACGCAGTATTTT
TRBV7-9	TRBD2	NA	TRBJ2-1	CASSFEGTSGRANEQFF	TGTGCCAGCAGCTTTGAGGGTACTAGCGGGAGGGCCAATGAGCAGTTCTTC
TRBV30	TRBD1	few	TRBJ1-1	CAWSRARTGGSLEAFF	TGTGCCTGGAGTCGGGCCCGGACAGGGGGCTCCCTCGAAGCTTTCTTT
TRBV30	TRBD1	NA	TRBJ1-4	CAWSTGTGVEKLFF	TGTGCCTGGAGTACCGGGACAGGTGTTGAAAAACTGTTTTTT
TRBV5-5	TRBD2	NA	TRBJ2-2	CASSWTSDGELFF	TGTGCCAGCAGCTGGACTAGTGACGGGGAGCTGTTTTTT
TRBV9	TRBD2	NA	TRBJ2-5	CASSVEAGQETQYF	TGTGCCAGCAGCGTAGAAGCGGGACAAGAGACCCAGTACTTC
TRBV2	TRBD1	NA	TRBJ1-1	CASSRGTGTAEAFF	TGTGCCAGCAGCCGAGGGACAGGGACGGCTGAAGCTTTCTTT
TRBV11-3	NA	NA	TRBJ2-5	CASSTQGRETQYF	TGTGCCAGCAGCACACAGGGACGAGAGACCCAGTACTTC
TRBV9	TRBD1	NA	TRBJ1-1	CASSVTGAEAFF	TGTGCCAGCAGCGTCACAGGGGCTGAAGCTTTCTTT
TRBV28	NA	NA	TRBJ1-5	CASRTGTLRNQPQHF	TGTGCCAGCAGAACCGGGACACTACGCAATCAGCCCCAGCATTTT
TRBV11-2	TRBD1	NA	TRBJ1-1	CASSLGTGWVTEAFF	TGTGCCAGCAGCTTAGGGACAGGGTGGGTTACTGAAGCTTTCTTT
TRBV7-3	NA	NA	TRBJ2-1	CASSLVGYEQFF	TGTGCCAGCAGCCTAGTCGGCTATGAGCAGTTCTTC
TRBV6-4	TRBD2	NA	TRBJ2-3	CASSDSSSGGSADTQYF	TGTGCCAGCAGTGACTCTTCTAGCGGGGGTTCAGCAGATACGCAGTATTTT
TRBV11-3	TRBD2	NA	TRBJ2-1	CASSPSGREYNEQFF	TGTGCCAGCAGCCCCAGCGGGAGGGAATATAATGAGCAGTTCTTC
TRBV12-3/TRBV12-4	NA	once	TRBJ2-1	CASSLSSHNEQFF	TGTGCCAGCAGTTTATCTAGTCACAATGAGCAGTTCTTC
TRBV11-2	TRBD2	NA	TRBJ2-7	CASSSGTSGRREQYF	TGTGCCAGCAGCTCGGGGACTAGCGGGAGACGCGAGCAGTACTTC
TRBV19	NA	NA	TRBJ2-7	CATRLRDNYEQYF	TGTGCCACCCGACTCCGGGACAACTACGAGCAGTACTTC
TRBV5-4	NA	few	TRBJ2-7	CASSSEQGMIHEQYF	TGTGCCAGCAGCTCAGAACAGGGCATGATCCACGAGCAGTACTTC
TRBV7-8	TRBD2	NA	TRBJ2-1	CASSLLIAGGPDKFF	TGTGCCAGCAGCTTATTAATAGCGGGGGGGCCAGATAAGTTCTTC
TRBV7-8	NA	NA	TRBJ2-2	CASSPRARALGLNTGELFF	TGTGCCAGCAGCCCTAGGGCGAGGGCGTTGGGTTTGAACACCGGGGAGCTGTTTTTT
TRBV3-1/TRBV3-2	TRBD1	NA	TRBJ1-5	CASSQDPGQGGQPQHF	TGTGCCAGCAGCCAAGACCCGGGACAGGGGGGCCAGCCCCAGCATTTT
TRBV28	TRBD2	NA	TRBJ2-1	CASSTSSGSYNEQFF	TGTGCCAGCAGTACCTCTAGCGGTTCCTACAATGAGCAGTTCTTC
TRBV6-4	NA	NA	TRBJ1-2	CASSESGLGGYTF	TGTGCCAGCAGTGAATCAGGGCTGGGTGGCTACACCTTC
TRBV28	TRBD2	NA	TRBJ2-3	CASTLGPGLAVTSTDTQYF	TGTGCCAGCACCCTCGGGCCGGGACTAGCGGTTACTAGCACAGATACGCAGTATTTT
TRBV7-8	NA	NA	TRBJ1-5	CASSLFQARNQPQHF	TGTGCCAGCAGCTTATTTCAAGCGCGCAATCAGCCCCAGCATTTT
TRBV7-9	NA	once	TRBJ2-5	CASSFLGSLYQETQYF	TGTGCCAGCAGCTTCCTGGGGAGTCTGTACCAAGAGACCCAGTACTTC
TRBV10-1	TRBD2	NA	TRBJ2-7	CASSESVTSGLYEQYF	TGCGCCAGCAGTGAGTCGGTGACTAGCGGGCTTTACGAGCAGTACTTC
TRBV30	NA	once	TRBJ1-6	CAWTDPQYNSPLHF	TGTGCCTGGACCGATCCCCAGTATAATTCACCCCTCCACTTT
TRBV21-1	NA	NA	TRBJ2-1	CASSKDPWLVRIYNEQFF	TGTGCCAGCAGCAAAGATCCGTGGCTAGTGAGAATCTACAATGAGCAGTTCTTC
TRBV6-5	TRBD2	once	TRBJ2-1	CASSWASGHNEQFF	TGTGCCAGCAGTTGGGCTAGCGGGCACAATGAGCAGTTCTTC
TRBV7-2	TRBD2	NA	TRBJ2-5	CASRPLAGYETQYF	TGTGCCAGCAGGCCACTAGCGGGGTACGAGACCCAGTACTTC
TRBV6-5	NA	NA	TRBJ1-5	CASSYSSGPNQPQHF	TGTGCCAGCAGTTACTCGAGCGGACCCAATCAGCCCCAGCATTTT
TRBV9	TRBD1	NA	TRBJ1-2	CASSVGGQVSYGYTF	TGTGCCAGCAGCGTAGGTGGACAGGTGAGCTATGGCTACACCTTC
TRBV11-3	TRBD1	NA	TRBJ1-5	CASSRTGPYQPQHF	TGTGCCAGCAGCCGGACAGGACCCTATCAGCCCCAGCATTTT
TRBV18	NA	NA	TRBJ1-5	CASSPWGDSNQPQHF	TGTGCCAGCTCCCCATGGGGGGATAGCAATCAGCCCCAGCATTTT
TRBV29-1	NA	NA	TRBJ1-4	CSGRGGNEKLFF	TGCAGCGGACGGGGGGGGAATGAAAAACTGTTTTTT
TRBV6-6	NA	NA	TRBJ2-7	CASSDGQPGGYEQYF	TGTGCCAGCAGCGACGGACAGCCTGGAGGCTACGAGCAGTACTTC
TRBV11-3	TRBD1	few	TRBJ2-2	CASSLASTGGKTGELFF	TGTGCCAGCAGCTTAGCGTCGACAGGGGGGAAAACCGGGGAGCTGTTTTTT